Each of the 29 T cell receptor beta chains below was sequenced from the same sample in a study of blood T cell repertoires in COVID-19. Using immunoSEQ multiplex PCR, the repertoire was profiled, and TCRdb retains in-frame clones only, with some absent. The sample records about 350,000 clones, roughly 89% being singletons. The sequencing input was peripheral blood. Source of these receptors: a woman aged 60-75 years with COVID-19, enrolled during active disease.

This clone was seen only a few times. A read error may account for a junction end that differs from germline. The V and J genes are TRBV7-9 and TRBJ2-7, with a tentative D call TRBD1 (9 bases). The CDR3 spans 11 residues. Germline assignment: CDR1 SEHNR and CDR2 FQNEAQ (reference sequence). Written as DNA, the CDR3 is TGTGCCAGCAGCGACAGGGGGGCGGGAGGCTTC. The encoded protein is CASSDRGAGGF. Supplemented by reference TRBV7-9 and TRBJ2-7, the full variable domain reads DTGVSQNPRHKITKRGQNVTFRCDPISEHNRLYWYRQTLGQGPEFLTYFQNEAQLEKSRLLSDRFSAERPKGSFSTLEIQRTEQGDSAMYLCASSDRGAGGFGPGTRLTVT.

This chain links TRBV6-5 with TRBJ2-7; the D gene is possibly TRBD1 (6 bases). V shed 6 bases and J shed 1 base, with 10 bases lying between them. The CDR3 is 13 amino acids. Germline V gene sequence: CDR1 MNHEY, CDR2 SVGAGI. The chain's CDR3 is CASRWTASYEQYF. As DNA, the CDR3 is TGTGCCAGCAGGTGGACAGCTTCCTACGAGCAGTACTTC.

CDR3 amino acids: CASSLGSLAAGNEQFF. CDR3 sequence (DNA): TGTGCCAGTAGCCTCGGGTCCCTAGCAGCAGGCAATGAGCAGTTCTTC. This chain uses TRBV19 with TRBJ2-1; TRBD2 might be the D (5 bases). The CDR3 is made up of 16 amino acids. Germline V lookup: CDR1 LNHDA, CDR2 SQIVND (reference sequence). V was clipped by 6 bases and J by 6 bases, with 21 bases between them.

The V and J genes are TRBV7-2 and TRBJ1-3; 11 nucleotides line up with TRBD1. The CDR3 loop spans 16 amino acids. V lost 5 bases and J lost 8; bases outside the gene matches: 11. The V gene's germline CDR1 is SGHTA and CDR2 FQGNSA. The CDR3 bases are TGTGCCAGCAGCCTTTCCGGGACAGGGGGTCGGGACACCATATATTTT. Its protein product is CASSLSGTGGRDTIYF. Full variable domain (remainder filled in from reference TRBV7-2 and TRBJ1-3): GAGVSQSPSNKVTEKGKDVELRCDPISGHTALYWYRQSLGQGLEFLIYFQGNSAPDKSGLPSDRFSAERTGGSVSTLTIQRTQQEDSAVYLCASSLSGTGGRDTIYFGEGSWLTVV.

DNA of the CDR3: TGTGCCAGCAGTTTAAATCGTATCGCGCATGGCTACACCTTC. As protein: CASSLNRIAHGYTF. The J gene is TRBJ1-2, the V gene TRBV27; D remains unclear. Germline CDR1 and CDR2: MNHEY and SMNVEV (reference sequence). Trimming removed 2 bases from V and 6 bases from J, with 13 bases in between. The CDR3 length is 14 residues.

The chain combines TRBV2 with TRBJ2-2; D is unresolved. This CDR3 is 16 amino acids long. The germline CDR1 and CDR2 sequences are SNHLY and FYNNEI. V was shortened by 4 bases and J by 0 bases, with 12 bases between the two germline ends. This CDR3 is CASSVAGLTNTGELFF. For the CDR3, the DNA is TGTGCCAGCAGTGTTGCAGGCCTCACGAACACCGGGGAGCTGTTTTTT.

The chain uses TRBV9 and TRBJ2-5; possible D gene TRBD2, 7 bases. Looked up from germline, CDR1 is SGDLS and CDR2 is YYNGEE. V was clipped by 4 bases and J by 3 bases, with 16 bases between them. The CDR3 is 15 residues long. The CDR3 DNA reads as TGTGCCAGCAGCCTACGGGGGGCCTGGGAAGAGACCCAGTACTTC. Translating gives CASSLRGAWEETQYF.

The rearrangement joins TRBV18 to TRBJ1-3, with D perhaps matching TRBD1 (6 bases). CDR3 length: 14 amino acids. Germline-derived CDR1 and CDR2 are KGHSH and LQKENI. The germline V and J ends were trimmed by 2 bases and 4 bases, with 9 bases remaining between them. The DNA for the CDR3 is TGTGCCAGCTCACCAACGGGACAAGGAAACACCATATATTTT. Residues: CASSPTGQGNTIYF.

The rearrangement links TRBV30 to TRBJ2-5; 11 nucleotides line up with TRBD2. This CDR3 has 15 residues. Losses at the gene ends were 5 bases for V and 5 bases for J; bases not matched to a gene: 10. Germline values: CDR1 GTSNPN, CDR2 SVGIG (reference sequence). The CDR3 DNA follows: TGTGCCTGGGGCAGACTAGCGGGGTATTGGGAGACCCAGTACTTC. This codes for CAWGRLAGYWETQYF.

This chain joins TRBV10-3 and TRBJ1-2; TRBD1 agrees at 9 bases. This CDR3 spans 15 amino acids. The germline CDR1 and CDR2 sequences are ENHRY and SYGVKD. V shed 2 bases and J 4 bases; nucleotides not matched to a gene: 5. The CDR3 bases are TGTGCCATCAGTGAGGCGACAGGGGGAACCTATGGCTACACCTTC. This gives the protein CAISEATGGTYGYTF.

The chain employs TRBV28 and TRBJ1-5, with no clear D. CDR3 size: 12 residues. V was pared by 1 base and J by 7 bases, with 5 bases between. Per germline, CDR1 MDHEN and CDR2 SYDVKM. Here the CDR3 DNA reads TGTGCCAGCAGTTTATTAGAGCAGCCCCAGCATTTT. This translates into CASSLLEQPQHF.

The rearrangement uses TRBV6-5 and TRBJ2-7, with D possibly being TRBD2 (6 bases). V dropped 6 bases and J dropped 7 bases, with 22 bases sitting between them. The CDR3 is 15 amino acids. The V gene's germline CDR1 is MNHEY and CDR2 SVGAGI. CDR3 DNA: TGTGCCAGCAGCCGAGAGGGACTTACCAGGCCGGAGCAGTACTTC. It codes for CASSREGLTRPEQYF.

The chain employs TRBV19 and TRBJ2-1, with D possibly being TRBD2 (6 bases). The CDR3 extends over 15 amino acids. The V gene lost 3 bases and the J gene lost 9 bases, with 18 bases spanning the gap. CDR1 is LNHDA and CDR2 is SQIVND in the germline V gene (reference sequence). Here the CDR3 DNA reads TGTGCCAGTAGTATCTCCGGGCCCAACGGGGGTGAGCAGTTCTTC. Protein: CASSISGPNGGEQFF.

V usage is TRBV3-1 (or the pseudogene TRBV3-2) and J usage is TRBJ1-3, with D uncertain. Trimming shortened V by 5 bases and J by 4 bases, and 12 bases separated the two germline ends. The CDR3 covers 14 residues. Germline lookup yields CDR1 LGHDT and CDR2 YNNKEL (reference sequence). The CDR3 protein is CASSAPGGGNTIYF. In DNA form, the CDR3 reads TGTGCCAGCAGCGCACCAGGTGGCGGAAACACCATATATTTT.

A remark on this clone: The identical CDR3 is also encoded by other nucleotide sequences in the sample. The chain employs TRBV7-9 and TRBJ1-5; D is undetermined. The CDR3 extends over 14 amino acids. Germline-derived CDR1 and CDR2 are SEHNR and FQNEAQ (reference sequence). V lost 3 bases and J 0 bases, leaving 6 bases between the germline ends. The CDR3 region is CASSFSGSNQPQHF. The CDR3 coding sequence is TGTGCCAGCAGCTTTTCCGGTAGCAATCAGCCCCAGCATTTT.

A single count supports this clone. The rearrangement links TRBV10-3 to TRBJ1-2, with D possibly matching TRBD1 (6 bases). The CDR3 has 13 amino acids. The germline CDR1 and CDR2 sequences are ENHRY and SYGVKD. With 6 bases removed from V and 4 bases from J, the gap between germline ends came to 12 bases. The CDR3 coding sequence is TGTGCCATCAGAACGGACAGTCTCTATGGCTACACCTTC. Translated: CAIRTDSLYGYTF.

The chain is built from TRBV6-1 and TRBJ2-2; 9 bases align to TRBD1. The CDR3 extends over 15 amino acids. The V gene end was trimmed by 7 bases and the J gene end by 5 bases; junction bases not matched to a gene: 8. Germline V gene sequence: CDR1 MNHNS, CDR2 SASEGT. The CDR3, as DNA: TGTGCCAGCAAGACGACAGGGGGTCGAACCGGGGAGCTGTTTTTT. Amino acid sequence: CASKTTGGRTGELFF.

V is TRBV6-5 and J is TRBJ1-5; D is perhaps TRBD1 (5 bases). This CDR3 region has 13 residues. Per germline, CDR1 MNHEY and CDR2 SVGAGI. Trimming took 5 bases from V and 5 from J, leaving 10 bases between them. CDR3 amino acids: CASSRGYDQPQHF. The CDR3 DNA reads as TGTGCCAGCAGTCGGGGGTACGATCAGCCCCAGCATTTT.

This chain links TRBV11-2 with TRBJ2-1; TRBD2 is a possible D gene (5 bases). With 0 bases removed from V and 8 bases from J, the gap between germline ends came to 11 bases. Germline V gives CDR1 SGHAT, CDR2 FQNNGV. This CDR3 comprises 14 residues. The CDR3 bases are TGTGCCAGCAGCTTAGACGGGGTATTGGATGAGCAGTTCTTC. It is translated as CASSLDGVLDEQFF.

V usage is TRBV4-1 and J usage is TRBJ1-2, with D possibly TRBD1 on 5 matching bases. Trimming pared 4 bases from V and 9 bases from J, leaving 9 bases between. The CDR3 is made up of 11 amino acids. Germline V gene data show CDR1 as MGHRA and CDR2 as YSYEKL. The CDR3 loop reads CASSLLDSYTF. The CDR3 bases are TGCGCCAGCAGCCTGTTGGACAGCTACACCTTC.

The rearrangement uses TRBV7-9 and TRBJ1-5; tentatively, D is TRBD1 (6 bases). Germline V CDR1 and CDR2: SEHNR, FQNEAQ (reference sequence). The CDR3 extends over 15 amino acids. V was trimmed by 3 bases and J by 3 bases, leaving 12 bases between them. CDR3 sequence reads: CASSFGDTFNQPQHF. The CDR3 nucleotides are TGTGCCAGCAGCTTCGGGGACACATTCAATCAGCCCCAGCATTTT.

The chain has TRBV9 and TRBJ1-4, with D possibly matching TRBD1 (5 bases). Germline loops: CDR1 SGDLS, CDR2 YYNGEE. V gave up 2 bases and J gave up 7 bases, with 12 bases separating them. The CDR3 is 14 residues long. The CDR3 DNA reads as TGTGCCAGCAGCGTCCGACAGTATGGTGAAAAACTGTTTTTT. This encodes CASSVRQYGEKLFF. Based on the CDR3 plus reference TRBV9 and TRBJ1-4, the full variable domain is DSGVTQTPKHLITATGQRVTLRCSPRSGDLSVYWYQQSLDQGLQFLIQYYNGEERAKGNILERFSAQQFPDLHSELNLSSLELGDSALYFCASSVRQYGEKLFFGSGTQLSVL.

V and J are TRBV27 and TRBJ2-7; 7 positions agree with TRBD1. This CDR3 is built from 15 residues. Germline-derived CDR1 and CDR2 are MNHEY and SMNVEV (reference sequence). The V segment lost 7 bases and the J segment 0 bases; nucleotides outside the gene matches: 9. The CDR3 nucleotides read TGTGCCAGCAAAACTAGGACAGGCCTCTCCTACGAGCAGTACTTC. Protein product: CASKTRTGLSYEQYF.

This clone was recorded only once. This chain connects TRBV14 to TRBJ2-1, with TRBD1 matching 7 bases. The V gene's germline CDR1 is SGHDN and CDR2 FVKESK. This CDR3 region has 17 residues. V dropped 0 bases and J dropped 4; count of bases not matched to a gene: 9. In DNA, the CDR3 is TGTGCCAGCAGCCAAGATAAGGTTGCAGGGGGATACAATGAGCAGTTCTTC. It translates to CASSQDKVAGGYNEQFF.

V gene TRBV15 combines with J gene TRBJ2-5, with D possibly TRBD2 on 7 matching bases. The germline V gene has CDR1 LNHNV and CDR2 YYDKDF (reference sequence). V was cut by 2 bases and J by 3 bases, with 10 bases left in between. This CDR3 has 14 amino acids. This CDR3 is CATSRRGGEETQYF. CDR3 coding DNA: TGTGCCACCAGCAGAAGGGGGGGCGAAGAGACCCAGTACTTC. Combining the CDR3 with reference TRBV15 and TRBJ2-5 gives the whole variable domain DAMVIQNPRYQVTQFGKPVTLSCSQTLNHNVMYWYQQKSSQAPKLLFHYYDKDFNNEADTPDNFQSRRPNTSFCFLDIRSPGLGDTAMYLCATSRRGGEETQYFGPGTRLLVL.

The chain combines TRBV5-1 with TRBJ1-2, with D perhaps TRBD1 (6 bases). Trimming took off 4 bases at V and 4 bases at J, with 11 bases between the two ends. The CDR3 totals 13 residues. Germline CDR1 SGHRS, CDR2 YFSETQ. The CDR3 sequence is CASSPWTAYGYTF. The CDR3 DNA reads TGCGCCAGCAGCCCCTGGACAGCCTATGGCTACACCTTC.

This sequence joins TRBV5-1 and TRBJ1-2; D ambiguous. Germline V gene lookup returns CDR1 SGHRS and CDR2 YFSETQ. CDR3 length: 15 amino acids. V gave up 3 bases and J gave up 4 bases, with 16 bases separating them. The CDR3 nucleotides read TGCGCCAGCAGCTACGGCCTAGCACCTACCTATGGCTACACCTTC. Translating it yields CASSYGLAPTYGYTF.

In its sample, this clone was seen a few times. The chain joins TRBV6-5 to TRBJ2-1; 10 nucleotides align to TRBD2. Germline V gene lookup returns CDR1 MNHEY and CDR2 SVGAGI. The V segment lost 2 bases and the J segment 8 bases; nucleotides outside the gene matches: 6. The CDR3 runs 15 residues. CDR3 protein: CASSYKRGGFDEQFF. The CDR3 DNA reads TGTGCCAGCAGTTACAAGCGGGGGGGATTTGATGAGCAGTTCTTC.

The chain uses TRBV6-5 and TRBJ2-3; possible D gene TRBD1, 6 bases. The V gene lost 1 base and the J gene lost 3 bases, with 8 bases spanning the gap. Germline V gene lookup returns CDR1 MNHEY and CDR2 SVGAGI. The CDR3 contains 14 residues. CDR3 in amino acids: CASSYYTGTDTQYF. CDR3 nucleotide sequence: TGTGCCAGCAGTTACTACACAGGGACAGATACGCAGTATTTT.